The present entry profiles one TCR beta chain with its context. The germline V and J ends were trimmed by 6 bases and 5 bases, with 25 bases remaining between them. The germline gives CDR1 SGHVS, CDR2 FNYEAQ. The CDR3 runs to 17 residues. TCRdb keeps only in-frame clones here, not all; method: immunoSEQ multiplex PCR. Counted here are 50,000 or so clones, around 93% occurring once; the ten biggest clones make up 3.9%. The data originate from a study of T cell changes during pregnancy in multiple sclerosis. V and J are TRBV7-6 and TRBJ1-1; tentative D call: TRBD1 (5 bases). The origin of this receptor is a female donor with multiple sclerosis, enrolled in a pregnancy study. The source was CD8+ T cells from peripheral blood mononuclear cells, collected after pregnancy. The CDR3 here is CASSQPPTNQGRTEAFF. As DNA, the CDR3 is TGTGCCAGCAGTCAACCGCCCACGAATCAGGGTAGAACTGAAGCTTTCTTT.